Only a few counts were recorded for the clone carrying this TCR beta chain. Together with a sample-barcoded 5' primer, a J-beta primer mix was included in a second PCR lasting 7 to 11 cycles. MiXCR, applied by TCRdb to the 5' RACE reads, yields one record per CDR3 protein. The repertoire holds 800,000 or so distinct CDR3 sequences, with about 47% as singletons. The germline V and J ends were trimmed by 0 bases and 4 bases, with 9 bases remaining between them. Germline V gene data show CDR1 as SGHTA and CDR2 as FQGTGA. The CDR3 is 14 residues long. The sample originates from a study of blood T cells in healthy people across ages. Healthy Caucasian individuals from Russia aged roughly 6 to 95 were enrolled as donors.

This TCR was recovered from a man older than 75 in good health. The chain carries TRBV7-3 and TRBJ2-5, with TRBD2 as a possible D gene (5 bases). The specimen was blood. CDR3 nucleotides: TGTGCCAGCAGCTTAACGGCCGCGGGAGAGACCCAGTACTTC. It codes for CASSLTAAGETQYF.